A single T cell receptor (beta chain) is shown here with its context. Its antigen is unknown. The data stem from a study of cytomegalovirus exposure and HLA in healthy donors. The CDR3 runs to 17 residues. The ends were cut back, 8 bases at V and 0 bases at J, with 18 bases in the middle. Germline V gene lookup returns CDR1 SGHDT and CDR2 YYEEEE. Study results and limitations: A classifier reportedly called cytomegalovirus status with high sensitivity and specificity. The study recorded 150 to 200 TCR beta chains that were cytomegalovirus-associated.

Data came from immunoSEQ multiplex PCR; TCRdb stores just in-frame clones and leaves some out. This table has roughly 70,000 clones, around 90% appearing once. Sequencing was performed on PBMCs. The receptor was derived from a woman between 18 and 29 years old in good health and CMV-seropositive. The chain recombines TRBV5-6 with TRBJ2-6, with D possibly being TRBD2 (5 bases). In nucleotides, the CDR3 is TGTGCCAGTACCTTACTAGAGCGCATCTCTGGGGCCAACGTCCTGACTTTC. Translation gives CASTLLERISGANVLTF.